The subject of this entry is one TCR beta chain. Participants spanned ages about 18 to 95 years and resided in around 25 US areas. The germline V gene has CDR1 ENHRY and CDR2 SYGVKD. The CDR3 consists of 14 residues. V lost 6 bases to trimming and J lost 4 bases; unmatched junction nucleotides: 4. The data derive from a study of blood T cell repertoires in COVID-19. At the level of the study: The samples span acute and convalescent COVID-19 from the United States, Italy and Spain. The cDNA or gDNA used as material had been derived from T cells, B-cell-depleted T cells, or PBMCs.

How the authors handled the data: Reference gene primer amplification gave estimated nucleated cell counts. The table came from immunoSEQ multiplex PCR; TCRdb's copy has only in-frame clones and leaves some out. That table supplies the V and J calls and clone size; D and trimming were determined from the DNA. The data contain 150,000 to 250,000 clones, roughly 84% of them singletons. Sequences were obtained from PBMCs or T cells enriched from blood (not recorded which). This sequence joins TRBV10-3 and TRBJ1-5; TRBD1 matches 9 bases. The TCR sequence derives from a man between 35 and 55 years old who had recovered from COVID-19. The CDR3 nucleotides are TGTGCCATCAGGGGGGACAGGGAGAATCAGCCCCAGCATTTT. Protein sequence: CAIRGDRENQPQHF.